These 14 T cell receptor beta chains were all obtained from the same sample, sequenced in a study of T cell responses to AZD1222 COVID-19 vaccine (dated by TCRdb to the early 2020s). The receptor library was made with the immunoSEQ multiplex PCR assay. Drawn from immuneACCESS, this table holds only the in-frame rearrangements with V and J called that TCRdb kept. Clones are partly lost; checked studies trace under half to an unresolved V gene and leave the rest unexplained. Across this sample there are about 100,000 clones, with approximately 90% seen only once. Around 4.7% of the sample comes from the top ten. The time point label on this specimen signifies: about 28 days (+/-7) after the second vaccine dose. The sample in question was peripheral blood, obtained 28 days after the second AZD1222 dose. The receptors stem from an adult who received the AZD1222 COVID-19 vaccine.

This clone occurred once. V usage is TRBV5-4 and J usage is TRBJ2-5; D unclear. Germline V gene sequence: CDR1 SGHNT, CDR2 YYREEE (reference sequence). This CDR3 spans 12 amino acids. Trimming shortened V by 1 base and J by 1 base, and 2 bases separated the two germline ends. The CDR3 protein is CASSLSQETQYF. CDR3 DNA: TGTGCCAGCAGCTTGTCCCAAGAGACCCAGTACTTC.

This clone was picked up one time. J is TRBJ1-1 and V is TRBV7-8; tentative D call: TRBD1 (5 bases). Germline CDR1 is SGHVS and CDR2 is FQNEAQ. V lost 4 bases and J lost 0, with 15 bases in between. The CDR3 contains 16 residues. The CDR3, as DNA: TGTGCCAGCAGCTCGGCCGGGGCCGGGGTGAACACTGAAGCTTTCTTT. Its protein product is CASSSAGAGVNTEAFF.

The V and J genes are TRBV7-2 and TRBJ2-3; 8 bases are a match to TRBD1. V lost 4 bases, J lost 6 bases, and 9 bases stayed unmatched. The CDR3 is 15 amino acids. CDR1 is SGHTA and CDR2 is FQGNSA in the germline V gene. The CDR3 DNA reads as TGTGCCAGCAGCTCCAGCGGACAGGGAGTGGATACGCAGTATTTT. As protein: CASSSSGQGVDTQYF.

V is TRBV3-1 (or the pseudogene TRBV3-2) and J is TRBJ1-1; no clear D gene. The CDR3 is made up of 13 amino acids. CDR1 LGHDT and CDR2 YNNKEL come from the germline V gene (reference sequence). V was clipped by 7 bases and J by 1 base, with 10 bases between them. The CDR3 is CASNSRGNTEAFF. DNA of the CDR3: TGTGCCAGCAATTCAAGAGGGAACACTGAAGCTTTCTTT.

The chain is built from TRBV15 and TRBJ2-7; TRBD2 is a possible D gene (7 bases). Germline V gene data show CDR1 as LNHNV and CDR2 as YYDKDF (reference sequence). The V end was cut by 1 base, the J end by 4 bases, with 14 bases between. The CDR3 is 15 amino acids. CDR3 in DNA: TGTGCCACCAGCAGAGTATCGGGGGGCACTTACGAGCAGTACTTC. It translates to CATSRVSGGTYEQYF.

The CDR3 bases are TGTGCCAGCAGCTTGGGAACGGACGGGCAATTTTATGGCTACACCTTC. Amino acid sequence: CASSLGTDGQFYGYTF. The chain recombines TRBV5-8 with TRBJ1-2; D uncertain. Per the germline V gene, CDR1 is SGHTS and CDR2 is YDEGEE. Trimming took 0 bases from V and 5 from J, leaving 17 bases between them. The CDR3 length is 16 residues.

The rearrangement joins TRBV4-2 to TRBJ1-2, with 8 positions matching TRBD1. J lost 5 bases, V lost 0 bases, and 8 bases had no gene match. The CDR3 has 16 residues. Germline values: CDR1 LGHNA, CDR2 YNFKEQ. The CDR3 is CASSQDRTGGTYGYTF. CDR3 nucleotides: TGTGCCAGCAGCCAAGATCGCACAGGGGGAACGTATGGCTACACCTTC.

The chain couples TRBV4-2 to TRBJ2-7; D may be TRBD2 (7 bases). Between the trimmed V and J ends, which lost 0 bases and 6 bases, there was a span of 15 bases. Germline CDR1 and CDR2: LGHNA and YNFKEQ. The CDR3 is made up of 15 amino acids. The CDR3 nucleotides read TGTGCCAGCAGCCAAGATTTTGGGGGGGCTAGCGAGCAGTACTTC. Translation gives CASSQDFGGASEQYF.

The table lists this clone with a count of one. The chain links TRBV11-2 to TRBJ2-3, with a weak D call TRBD2 (6 bases). The length of the CDR3 is 15 residues. The germline gives CDR1 SGHAT, CDR2 FQNNGV. V lost 6 bases and J lost 4, with 17 bases in between. As DNA, the CDR3 is TGTGCCAGCAGGTTACGCCGACTAGTTGCAGATACGCAGTATTTT. It is translated as CASRLRRLVADTQYF.

The chain links TRBV27 to TRBJ2-7, with D perhaps matching TRBD1 (5 bases). The CDR3 extends over 14 amino acids. CDR1 and CDR2 (germline): MNHEY, SMNVEV (reference sequence). Trimming stripped 5 bases from V and 2 bases from J, with 13 bases between. The CDR3 spells CASSREGVAYEQYF. In DNA form, the CDR3 reads TGTGCCAGCAGTCGAGAAGGGGTAGCCTACGAGCAGTACTTC.

The chain is built from TRBV7-2 and TRBJ2-5, with 11 nucleotides matching TRBD2. The CDR3 extends over 15 amino acids. Unmatched junction bases numbered 3, after V lost 5 bases and J lost 1 base. The germline CDR1 and CDR2 sequences are SGHTA and FQGNSA. The CDR3 here is CASSKTSGVQETQYF. As DNA, the CDR3 is TGTGCCAGCAGCAAGACTAGCGGGGTCCAAGAGACCCAGTACTTC.

The rearrangement links TRBV7-9 to TRBJ2-1; the D gene is possibly TRBD2 (6 bases). V dropped 3 bases and J dropped 3 bases, with 15 bases sitting between them. The CDR3 is made up of 16 amino acids. Germline loops: CDR1 SEHNR, CDR2 FQNEAQ (reference sequence). Written as DNA, the CDR3 is TGTGCCAGCAGCTTCCCCTCGCGGGACGGCTACAATGAGCAGTTCTTC. The encoded protein is CASSFPSRDGYNEQFF.

The chain carries TRBV6-5 and TRBJ1-1, with a possible D match to TRBD1 (6 bases). Germline CDR1 is MNHEY and CDR2 is SVGAGI. The V end lost 5 bases, the J end lost 6 bases, and 19 bases lay between the germline ends. This CDR3 spans 15 amino acids. The CDR3 bases are TGTGCCAGCAGTCTTGGAGCGAGCAGGGGACCTGAAGCTTTCTTT. It specifies CASSLGASRGPEAFF.

The gene calls are TRBV7-8 and TRBJ1-5, with D perhaps TRBD1 (6 bases). The CDR3 covers 16 residues. The germline gives CDR1 SGHVS, CDR2 FQNEAQ. V lost 0 bases and J 3 bases, leaving 12 bases between the germline ends. For the CDR3, the DNA is TGTGCCAGCAGCTTAGCCCCTGGACAGCCCAATCAGCCCCAGCATTTT. Protein: CASSLAPGQPNQPQHF.